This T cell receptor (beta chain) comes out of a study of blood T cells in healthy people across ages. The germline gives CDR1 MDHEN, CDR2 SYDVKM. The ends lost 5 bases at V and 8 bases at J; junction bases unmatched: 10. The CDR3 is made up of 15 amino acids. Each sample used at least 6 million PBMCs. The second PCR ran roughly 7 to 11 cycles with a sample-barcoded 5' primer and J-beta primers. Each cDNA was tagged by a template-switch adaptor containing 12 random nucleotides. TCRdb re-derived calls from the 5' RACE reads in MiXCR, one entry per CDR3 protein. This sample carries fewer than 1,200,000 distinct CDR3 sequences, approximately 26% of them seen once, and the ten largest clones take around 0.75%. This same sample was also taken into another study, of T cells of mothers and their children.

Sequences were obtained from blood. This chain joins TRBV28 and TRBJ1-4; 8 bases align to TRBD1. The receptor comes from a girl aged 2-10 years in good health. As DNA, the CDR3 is TGTGCCAGCAGTCGGGACAGGCAAACGGGAGAAAAACTGTTTTTT. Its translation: CASSRDRQTGEKLFF.